This is a list of T cell receptor beta chains from one sample in a study of cytomegalovirus exposure and HLA in healthy donors. Repertoires were generated with immunoSEQ multiplex PCR, while TCRdb's copy carries only in-frame clones and drops some. Among 65,000 to 70,000 clones, around 75% were seen once, and the ten largest hold almost 7.5%. The source material was PBMCs. These receptor sequences come from a woman aged 30 to 39 in good health and CMV-seropositive. Each CDR3 is given with its conserved first and last residue. The D gene is left open where the match is weak. Clone sizes are given selectively: once, few, many, or a class where the clone is expanded.

D gene,J gene,CDR3 length,clone size,V gene,CDR3 protein,CDR3 DNA
-,TRBJ1-3,13,few,TRBV30,CAWRSSSGNTIYF,TGTGCCTGGAGATCCTCCTCTGGAAACACCATATATTTT
-,TRBJ2-1,14,-,TRBV5-4,CASSLRSSYNEQFF,TGTGCCAGCAGCTTAAGGAGCTCCTACAATGAGCAGTTCTTC
-,TRBJ1-1,14,few,TRBV5-1,CASSSDPQALEAFF,TGCGCCAGCAGTTCCGACCCGCAAGCGCTTGAAGCTTTCTTT
-,TRBJ2-7,16,-,TRBV7-4,CASSLGVGTLSYEQYF,TGTGCCAGCAGCTTAGGGGTTGGGACACTTTCCTACGAGCAGTACTTC
-,TRBJ2-5,15,-,TRBV28,CASLLDRGLQETQYF,TGTGCCAGCCTCCTAGACCGGGGACTCCAAGAGACCCAGTACTTC
-,TRBJ1-4,14,-,TRBV5-6,CASSRLQTNEKLFF,TGTGCCAGCAGCCGACTCCAAACTAATGAAAAACTGTTTTTT
TRBD1,TRBJ1-1,15,-,TRBV7-2,CASSPWDRGNTEAFF,TGTGCCAGCAGCCCTTGGGACAGGGGGAACACTGAAGCTTTCTTT
-,TRBJ2-3,13,-,TRBV7-2,CASSYGTSDTQYF,TGTGCCAGCAGCTACGGGACTTCAGATACGCAGTATTTT
TRBD2,TRBJ2-3,14,-,TRBV6-1,CASSEVGGVDTQYF,TGTGCCAGCAGTGAGGTGGGAGGGGTAGATACGCAGTATTTT
TRBD2,TRBJ2-7,18,-,TRBV11-2,CASSPLGRTSGTGYEQYF,TGTGCCAGCAGCCCCCTGGGCCGGACTAGCGGGACTGGGTACGAGCAGTACTTC
TRBD2,TRBJ2-3,16,once,TRBV7-4,CASSTTSGRGTDTQYF,TGTGCCAGCAGCACGACTAGCGGGAGGGGAACAGATACGCAGTATTTT
TRBD2,TRBJ2-7,13,-,TRBV30,CAWIWGRVHEQYF,TGTGCCTGGATTTGGGGGAGGGTGCACGAGCAGTACTTC
-,TRBJ1-4,18,few,TRBV9,CASSPRISGRGIYEKLFF,TGTGCCAGCAGCCCACGGATCTCGGGGAGGGGCATTTATGAAAAACTGTTTTTT
-,TRBJ2-7,14,-,TRBV27,CASSFNDGGYEQYF,TGTGCCAGCAGTTTTAATGACGGAGGCTACGAGCAGTACTTC
TRBD2,TRBJ2-4,15,-,TRBV19,CASSRAGGSFNIQYF,TGTGCCAGTAGTAGGGCGGGCGGGAGCTTCAACATTCAGTACTTC
TRBD2,TRBJ2-7,17,-,TRBV23-1,CASSQGGLAGIYGEQYF,TGCGCCAGCAGTCAGGGGGGGCTAGCGGGAATCTATGGTGAGCAGTACTTC
-,TRBJ2-1,16,-,TRBV18,CASSHPYRDSYNEQFF,TGTGCCAGCTCACACCCTTACAGGGACTCCTACAATGAGCAGTTCTTC
TRBD2,TRBJ2-5,14,-,TRBV6-5,CASGMGLAGETQYF,TGTGCCAGCGGAATGGGACTAGCGGGAGAGACCCAGTACTTC
-,TRBJ1-5,12,-,TRBV28,CASTLVGPPQHF,TGTGCCAGCACCTTAGTGGGGCCGCCCCAGCATTTT
-,TRBJ2-7,15,-,TRBV11-2,CASSLFTRWDNEQYF,TGTGCCAGCAGCTTATTTACTAGATGGGACAACGAGCAGTACTTC
-,TRBJ2-7,14,-,TRBV10-3,CAIATESLSYEQYF,TGTGCCATCGCCACAGAGTCCCTATCCTACGAGCAGTACTTC
TRBD2,TRBJ2-7,15,-,TRBV7-9,CASSIAGGDSYEQYF,TGTGCCAGCAGCATTGCGGGAGGCGATTCCTACGAGCAGTACTTC
-,TRBJ2-2,12,-,TRBV6-5,CASSAGVGELFF,TGTGCCAGCAGCGCAGGGGTCGGGGAGCTGTTTTTT
-,TRBJ1-1,12,-,TRBV7-8,CASSLRGAEAFF,TGTGCCAGCAGCTTAAGGGGCGCTGAAGCTTTCTTT
-,TRBJ2-7,14,-,TRBV7-2,CASSLKALTGEQYF,TGTGCCAGCAGCTTAAAAGCGCTTACCGGCGAGCAGTACTTC
TRBD1,TRBJ2-1,16,-,TRBV10-2,CASSESGGQGNPEQFF,TGCGCCAGCAGTGAGTCGGGGGGACAGGGAAACCCTGAGCAGTTCTTC
TRBD1,TRBJ2-1,13,few,TRBV6-5,CASGQGAYNEQFF,TGTGCCAGCGGACAGGGAGCCTACAATGAGCAGTTCTTC
TRBD1,TRBJ1-2,14,-,TRBV9,CASSVGQGNYGYTF,TGTGCCAGCAGCGTAGGACAGGGGAACTATGGCTACACCTTC
TRBD2,TRBJ2-7,15,-,TRBV15,CATSERLAGSYEQYF,TGTGCCACCAGCGAACGACTAGCGGGGTCCTACGAGCAGTACTTC
-,TRBJ1-3,16,-,TRBV10-3,CAISDSLLSKGNTIYF,TGTGCCATCAGTGATAGTCTTCTAAGCAAGGGAAACACCATATATTTT
-,TRBJ1-1,13,-,TRBV28,CASSLGGDTEAFF,TGTGCCAGCAGTTTAGGGGGGGACACTGAAGCTTTCTTT
-,TRBJ1-6,13,-,TRBV7-8,CASSPHRDSPLHF,TGTGCCAGCAGCCCCCACAGGGATTCACCCCTCCACTTT
TRBD1,TRBJ1-1,15,-,TRBV9,CASSVEPLGQGEAFF,TGTGCCAGCAGCGTCGAACCGTTGGGACAGGGTGAAGCTTTCTTT
TRBD2,TRBJ2-3,19,-,TRBV27,CASSLDGASGRAGENTQYF,TGTGCCAGCAGTTTAGATGGGGCTAGCGGGAGGGCCGGCGAAAATACGCAGTATTTT
TRBD2,TRBJ2-3,18,-,TRBV19,CASSTTSGIPLNTDTQYF,TGTGCCAGTAGTACGACTAGCGGCATACCTCTAAACACAGATACGCAGTATTTT
-,TRBJ1-5,16,-,TRBV28,CASSFVGEGRGVPQHF,TGTGCCAGCAGTTTTGTTGGGGAAGGGAGGGGAGTGCCCCAGCATTTT
TRBD1,TRBJ1-2,15,-,TRBV4-2,CASSQAPTGDYGYTF,TGTGCCAGCAGCCAGGCCCCTACAGGGGACTATGGCTACACCTTC
TRBD1,TRBJ2-7,14,-,TRBV14,CASSQGHRGYEQYF,TGTGCCAGCAGCCAAGGCCACAGGGGCTACGAGCAGTACTTC
TRBD2,TRBJ2-1,15,-,TRBV13,CASSSGLAAYNEQFF,TGTGCCAGCAGTTCCGGACTAGCAGCGTACAATGAGCAGTTCTTC
TRBD2,TRBJ2-1,16,-,TRBV25-1,CASSGTSGSSYNEQFF,TGTGCCAGCAGCGGGACTAGCGGGAGCTCCTACAATGAGCAGTTCTTC
TRBD1,TRBJ1-3,16,few,TRBV10-3,CAISRGQAVSGNTIYF,TGTGCCATCAGCAGGGGACAGGCCGTCTCTGGAAACACCATATATTTT
-,TRBJ2-7,16,-,TRBV1,CTSSQDHDTLAYEQYF,TGCACCAGCAGCCAAGATCACGACACCCTCGCCTACGAGCAGTACTTC
TRBD1,TRBJ1-3,15,-,TRBV29-1,CSVAQGQEGGNTIYF,TGCAGCGTTGCCCAAGGACAGGAGGGTGGAAACACCATATATTTT
TRBD2,TRBJ2-7,13,once,TRBV10-2,CASSDVAGGEQYF,TGCGCCAGCAGTGACGTAGCGGGAGGCGAGCAGTACTTC
-,TRBJ1-4,15,-,TRBV19,CASRHLTATNEKLFF,TGTGCCAGTAGGCATCTGACAGCAACTAATGAAAAACTGTTTTTT